The 4 T cell receptor beta chains below come from one sample, sequenced in a study of T-cell reconstitution after alpha-beta-depleted transplantation in children (dated by TCRdb to 2015 to 2016). The sample's treatment or condition label is to be understood as: allogeneic hematopoietic cell transplantation with graft depleted of TCRalphabeta T cells and CD19 B cells. Library preparation employed PCR. The sequencing machine was an Illumina HiSeq 2500. TCR library preparation used molecular barcoding, with unique molecular identifiers applied to normalize quantification of the TCRbeta repertoire. TCRdb redid the processing of the public reads, applying fastp at Q25 and MiXCR, and retained in-frame beta chains. Rows with one shared CDR3 protein collapse into an entry with the most common genes and DNA. In this sample the table shows 500,000 to 600,000 distinct CDR3 sequences, about a quarter of which occur a single time. The leading ten clones occupy around a third of the sample.

This specimen was PBMCs, taken before TCRalphabeta/CD19-depleted stem cell transplant. These receptors all come from a boy in the first two years of life with Wiskott-Aldrich syndrome, due to receive a stem cell transplant.

The gene calls are TRBV2 and TRBJ2-1; D is undetermined. The CDR3 loop spans 11 amino acids. Germline lookup yields CDR1 SNHLY and CDR2 FYNNEI. V was shortened by 2 bases and J by 10 bases, with 6 bases between the two germline ends. The CDR3 coding sequence is TGTGCCAGCAGTGAACGGGTAGAGCAGTTCTTC. Translating it yields CASSERVEQFF.

In this sample, this clonotype turned up a few times. CDR3 protein: CASSLRQGYTF. CDR3 nucleotide sequence: TGTGCCAGCAGTCTCCGACAGGGCTACACCTTC. The genes are TRBV6-1 and TRBJ1-2; possible D gene TRBD1, 5 bases. The CDR3 is 11 amino acids. Trimming cost V 5 bases and J 8 bases, with 9 bases left between them. The germline CDR1 and CDR2 sequences are MNHNS and SASEGT.

The chain links TRBV5-1 to TRBJ2-3; D might be TRBD1 (5 bases). V was cut by 0 bases and J by 5 bases, with 10 bases left in between. Germline V gene lookup returns CDR1 SGHRS and CDR2 YFSETQ. This CDR3 region has 14 residues. CDR3 bases: TGCGCCAGCAGCTTGGAGGCAAGGGGAGATACGCAGTATTTT. Translated: CASSLEARGDTQYF. Using reference TRBV5-1 and TRBJ2-3 for the parts outside the CDR3, the full variable domain is KAGVTQTPRYLIKTRGQQVTLSCSPISGHRSVSWYQQTPGQGLQFLFEYFSETQRNKGNFPGRFSGRQFSNSRSEMNVSTLELGDSALYLCASSLEARGDTQYFGPGTRLTVL.

This clonotype showed up just a few times. The CDR3 sequence: CASSLGSVETQYF. CDR3 coding DNA: TGCGCCAGCAGCTTGGGTAGTGTGGAGACCCAGTACTTC. The chain couples TRBV5-1 to TRBJ2-5; D ambiguous. From germline, CDR1 is SGHRS and CDR2 YFSETQ. The CDR3 extends over 13 amino acids. With 0 bases removed from V and 5 bases from J, the gap between germline ends came to 8 bases.